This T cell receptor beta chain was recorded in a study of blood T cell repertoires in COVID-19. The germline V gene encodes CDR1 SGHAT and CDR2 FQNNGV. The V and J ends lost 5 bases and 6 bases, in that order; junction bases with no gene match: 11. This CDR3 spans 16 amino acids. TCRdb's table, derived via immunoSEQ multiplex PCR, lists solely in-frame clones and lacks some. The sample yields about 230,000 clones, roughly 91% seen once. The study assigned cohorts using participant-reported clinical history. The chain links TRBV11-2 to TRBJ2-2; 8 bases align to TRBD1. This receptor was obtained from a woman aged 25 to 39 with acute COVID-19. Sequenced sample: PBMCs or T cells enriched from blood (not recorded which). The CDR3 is CASSLNGQGIAGELFF. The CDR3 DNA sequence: TGTGCCAGCAGCCTAAATGGACAGGGCATTGCCGGGGAGCTGTTTTTT.